The 6 T cell receptor beta chains below come from one sample, sequenced in a study of identical twins. Using its own MiXCR run on the 5' RACE reads, TCRdb lists one record per CDR3 protein. Of 400,000 to 550,000 distinct CDR3 sequences detected, 20% to 25% appear once; the ten largest clones hold about 2.7%. These data were likewise used in another study, on T cells expressing NK-cell markers.

Sequences were obtained from CD4+ T cells sorted from blood. Receptor source: a woman aged 18-29 years in good health.

The chain combines TRBV4-3 with TRBJ2-1; 8 bases agree with TRBD1. V was pared by 4 bases and J by 8 bases, with 4 bases of the junction left unmatched. From germline, CDR1 is LGHNA and CDR2 YSLEER. The CDR3 has 13 amino acids. The CDR3 DNA reads TGCGCCAGCAGCCGGACAGGGTCCCATGAGCAGTTCTTC. This sequence encodes CASSRTGSHEQFF.

The rearrangement joins TRBV12-3 or TRBV12-4 to TRBJ1-2; a possible D gene is TRBD1 (5 bases). V lost 5 bases and J 1 base, leaving 14 bases between the germline ends. CDR3 size: 15 residues. CDR3 bases: TGTGCCAGCAGTCGTGGCGCAGGGAATAACTATGGCTACACCTTC. Protein product: CASSRGAGNNYGYTF.

Ten or more counts support this clonotype. V is TRBV7-2 and J is TRBJ2-1; 7 nucleotides align to TRBD2. Germline V CDR1 and CDR2: SGHTA, FQGNSA. The CDR3 totals 16 residues. Germline trimming cut 2 bases from V and 0 bases from J; bases unmatched to any gene: 4. Here the CDR3 DNA reads TGTGCCAGCAGCTTATTAGGCGGGAGCTCCTACAATGAGCAGTTCTTC. Translated, it gives CASSLLGGSSYNEQFF.

Ten or more counts support this clonotype. CDR3 sequence: CAISGYRGSNEQFF. As DNA, the CDR3 is TGTGCCATCAGTGGGTACAGGGGGAGCAATGAGCAGTTCTTC. This rearrangement joins TRBV10-3 to TRBJ2-1; 8 nucleotides line up with TRBD1. Unmatched junction bases numbered 5, after V lost 4 bases and J lost 6 bases. The CDR3 runs 14 residues. Germline V lookup: CDR1 ENHRY, CDR2 SYGVKD.

This clonotype occurred a few times. The rearrangement links TRBV20-1 to TRBJ1-4, with D perhaps matching TRBD1 (5 bases). V lost 5 bases, J lost 7 bases, and 20 bases lay in between. CDR3 length: 15 residues. CDR1 is DFQATT and CDR2 is SNEGSKA in the germline V gene (reference sequence). CDR3 sequence (DNA): TGCAGTGCTGATTCTAGGGGAGCCTCGGGTGAAAAACTGTTTTTT. Translating gives CSADSRGASGEKLFF.

This clonotype occurred a few times. The rearrangement joins TRBV5-1 to TRBJ1-4; D is uncertain. Looked up from germline, CDR1 is SGHRS and CDR2 is YFSETQ. Deletions cut 4 bases from V and 6 bases from J, with 13 bases between. The CDR3 covers 14 residues. CDR3 sequence: CASSTPGYDEKLFF. CDR3 nucleotide sequence: TGCGCCAGCAGCACCCCAGGCTATGATGAAAAACTGTTTTTT.